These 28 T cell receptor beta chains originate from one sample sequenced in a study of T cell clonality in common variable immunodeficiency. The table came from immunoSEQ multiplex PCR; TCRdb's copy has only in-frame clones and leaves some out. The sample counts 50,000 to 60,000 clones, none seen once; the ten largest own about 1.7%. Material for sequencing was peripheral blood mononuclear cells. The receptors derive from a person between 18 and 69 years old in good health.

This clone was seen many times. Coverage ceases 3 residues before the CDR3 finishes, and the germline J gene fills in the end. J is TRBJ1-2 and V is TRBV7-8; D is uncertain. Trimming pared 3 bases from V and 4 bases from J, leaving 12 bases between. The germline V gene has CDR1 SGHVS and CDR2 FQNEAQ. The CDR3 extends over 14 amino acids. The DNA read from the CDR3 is TGTGCCAGCAGCTTCAGACCTAACAGCTATGGC. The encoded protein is CASSFRPNSYG. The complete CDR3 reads CASSFRPNSYGYTF.

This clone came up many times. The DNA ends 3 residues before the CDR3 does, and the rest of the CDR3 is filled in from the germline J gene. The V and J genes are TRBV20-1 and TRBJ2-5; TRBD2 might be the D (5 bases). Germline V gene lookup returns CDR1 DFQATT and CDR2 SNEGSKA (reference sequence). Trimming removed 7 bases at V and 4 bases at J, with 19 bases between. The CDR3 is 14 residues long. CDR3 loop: CSGARGLVGETQYF. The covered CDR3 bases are TGCAGTGGAGCTCGGGGTCTTGTCGGAGAGACC.

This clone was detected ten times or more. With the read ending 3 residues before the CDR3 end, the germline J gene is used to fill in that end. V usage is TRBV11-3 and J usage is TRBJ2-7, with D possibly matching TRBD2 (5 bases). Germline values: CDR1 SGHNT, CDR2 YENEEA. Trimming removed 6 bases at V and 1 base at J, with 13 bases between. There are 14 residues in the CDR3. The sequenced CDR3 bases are TGTGCCAGCAGTTTGAACGGGGAGTCCTACGAG. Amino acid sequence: CASSLNGESYE. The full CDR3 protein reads CASSLNGESYEQYF.

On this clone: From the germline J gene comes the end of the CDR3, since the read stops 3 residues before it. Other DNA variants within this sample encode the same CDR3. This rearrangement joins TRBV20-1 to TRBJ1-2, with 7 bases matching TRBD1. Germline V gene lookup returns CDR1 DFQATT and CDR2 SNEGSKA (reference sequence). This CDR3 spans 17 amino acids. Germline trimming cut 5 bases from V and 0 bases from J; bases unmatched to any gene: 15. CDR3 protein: CSALGGDRGRANYGYTF. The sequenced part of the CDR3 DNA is TGCAGTGCTTTAGGCGGGGACAGAGGGCGGGCTAACTATGGC.

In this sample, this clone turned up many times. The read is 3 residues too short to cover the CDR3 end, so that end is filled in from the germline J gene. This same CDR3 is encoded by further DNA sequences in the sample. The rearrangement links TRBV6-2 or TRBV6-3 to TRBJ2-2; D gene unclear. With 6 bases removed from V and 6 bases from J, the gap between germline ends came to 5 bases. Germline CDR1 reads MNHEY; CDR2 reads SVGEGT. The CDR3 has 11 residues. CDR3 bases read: TGTGCCAGCAGCAACTCCGGGGAG. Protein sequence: CASSNSGE. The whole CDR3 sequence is CASSNSGELFF.

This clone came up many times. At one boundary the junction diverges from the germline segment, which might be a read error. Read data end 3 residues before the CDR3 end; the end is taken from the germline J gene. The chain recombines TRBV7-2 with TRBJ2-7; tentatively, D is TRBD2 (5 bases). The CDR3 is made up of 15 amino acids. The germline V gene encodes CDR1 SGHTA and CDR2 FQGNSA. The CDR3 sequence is CACSFSPETSHEQYF. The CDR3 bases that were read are TGTGCCTGCAGCTTCTCCCCCGAAACTAGTCACGAG.

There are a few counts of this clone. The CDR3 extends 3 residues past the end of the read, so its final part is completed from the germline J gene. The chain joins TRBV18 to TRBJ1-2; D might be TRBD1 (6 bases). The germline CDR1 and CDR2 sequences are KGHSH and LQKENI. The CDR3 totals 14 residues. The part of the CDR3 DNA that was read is TGTGCCAGCTCACCCCCGGGGGGCACAGATACC. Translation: CASSPPGGTDT. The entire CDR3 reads CASSPPGGTDTYTF.

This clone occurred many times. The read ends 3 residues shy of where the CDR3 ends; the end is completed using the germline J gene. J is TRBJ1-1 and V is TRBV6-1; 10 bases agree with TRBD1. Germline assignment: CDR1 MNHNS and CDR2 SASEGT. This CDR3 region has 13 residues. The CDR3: CASSEAGQGVAFF. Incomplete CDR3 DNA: TGTGCCAGCAGTGAAGCTGGACAGGGGGTC.

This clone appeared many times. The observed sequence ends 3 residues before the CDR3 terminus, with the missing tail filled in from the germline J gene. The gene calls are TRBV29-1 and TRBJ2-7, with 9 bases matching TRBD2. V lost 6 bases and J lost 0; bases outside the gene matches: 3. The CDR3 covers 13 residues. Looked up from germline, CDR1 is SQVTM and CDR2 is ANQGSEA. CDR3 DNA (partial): TGCAGCGTCGCGGGAGGGAGCTCCTACGAG. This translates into CSVAGGSSYE. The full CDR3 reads CSVAGGSSYEQYF.

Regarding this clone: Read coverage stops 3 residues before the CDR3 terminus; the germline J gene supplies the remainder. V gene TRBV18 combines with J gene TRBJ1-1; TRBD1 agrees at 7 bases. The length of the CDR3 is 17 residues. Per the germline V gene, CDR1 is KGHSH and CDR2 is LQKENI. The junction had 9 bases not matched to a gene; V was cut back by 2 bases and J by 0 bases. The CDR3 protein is CASSPNNRGSMNTEAFF. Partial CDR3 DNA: TGTGCCAGCTCACCAAATAACAGGGGAAGCATGAACACTGAA.

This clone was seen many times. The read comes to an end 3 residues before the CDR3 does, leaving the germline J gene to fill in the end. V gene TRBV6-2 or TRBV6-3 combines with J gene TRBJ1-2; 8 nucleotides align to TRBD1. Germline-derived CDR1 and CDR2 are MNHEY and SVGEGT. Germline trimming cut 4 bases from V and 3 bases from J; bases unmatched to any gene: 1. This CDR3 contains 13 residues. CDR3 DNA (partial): TGTGCCAGCAGTTTGGACAGGGACTATGGC. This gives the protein CASSLDRDYG. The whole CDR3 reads CASSLDRDYGYTF.

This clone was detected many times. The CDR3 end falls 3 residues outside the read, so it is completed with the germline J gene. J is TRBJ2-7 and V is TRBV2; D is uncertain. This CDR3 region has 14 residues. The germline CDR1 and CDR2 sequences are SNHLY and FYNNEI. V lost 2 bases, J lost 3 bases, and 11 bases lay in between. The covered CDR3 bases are TGTGCCAGCAGTGAACAGGTTATCCTCTACGAG. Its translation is CASSEQVILYE. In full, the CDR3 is CASSEQVILYEQYF.

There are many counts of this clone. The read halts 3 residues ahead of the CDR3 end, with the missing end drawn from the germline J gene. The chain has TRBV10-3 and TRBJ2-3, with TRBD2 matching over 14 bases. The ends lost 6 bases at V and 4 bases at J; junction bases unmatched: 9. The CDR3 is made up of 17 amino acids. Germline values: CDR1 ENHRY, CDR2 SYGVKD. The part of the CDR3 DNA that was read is TGTGCCATCAGGGACCCGGGACTAGCGGGAGCGGCAGATACG. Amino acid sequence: CAIRDPGLAGAADT. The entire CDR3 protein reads CAIRDPGLAGAADTQYF.

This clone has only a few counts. The CDR3 is CASSDRRPPYEQYF. CDR3 DNA (partial): TGTGCCAGTAGCGACAGGCGTCCCCCCTACGAG. The rearrangement uses TRBV19 and TRBJ2-7, with D maybe TRBD1 (6 bases). The read is 3 residues too short to cover the CDR3 end, so that end is filled in from the germline J gene. Germline V lookup: CDR1 LNHDA, CDR2 SQIVND (reference sequence). This CDR3 has 14 amino acids. The V end lost 6 bases, the J end lost 2 bases, and 14 bases lay between the germline ends.

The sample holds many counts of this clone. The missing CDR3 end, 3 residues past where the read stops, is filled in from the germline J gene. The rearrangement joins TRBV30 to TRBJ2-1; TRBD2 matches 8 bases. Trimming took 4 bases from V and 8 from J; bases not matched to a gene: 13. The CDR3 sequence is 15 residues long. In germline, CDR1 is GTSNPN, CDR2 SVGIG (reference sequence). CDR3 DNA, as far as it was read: TGTGCCTGGACCATACTAGCGGCCACAACGGATGAG. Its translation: CAWTILAATTDE. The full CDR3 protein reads CAWTILAATTDEQFF. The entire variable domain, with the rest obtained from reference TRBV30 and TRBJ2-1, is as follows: SQTIHQWPATLVQPVGSPLSLECTVEGTSNPNLYWYRQAAGRGLQLLFYSVGIGQISSEVPQNLSASRPQDRQFILSSKKLLLSDSGFYLCAWTILAATTDEQFFGPGTRLTVL.

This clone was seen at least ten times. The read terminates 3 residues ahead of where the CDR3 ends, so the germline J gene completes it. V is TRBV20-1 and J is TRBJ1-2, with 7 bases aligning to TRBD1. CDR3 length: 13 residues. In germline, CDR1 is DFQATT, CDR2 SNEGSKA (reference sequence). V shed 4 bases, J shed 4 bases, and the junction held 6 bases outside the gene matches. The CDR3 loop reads CSATTGTAYGYTF. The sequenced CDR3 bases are TGCAGTGCTACCACAGGGACAGCCTATGGC.

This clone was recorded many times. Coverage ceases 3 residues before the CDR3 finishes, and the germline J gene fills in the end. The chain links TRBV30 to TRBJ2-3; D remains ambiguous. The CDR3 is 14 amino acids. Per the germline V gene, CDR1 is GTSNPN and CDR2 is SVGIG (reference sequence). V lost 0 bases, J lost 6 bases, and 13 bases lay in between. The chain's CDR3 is CAWSVKPVGDTQYF. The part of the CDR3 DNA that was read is TGTGCCTGGAGTGTAAAGCCCGTAGGGGATACG.

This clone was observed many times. The CDR3 DNA, read in part, is TGTGCCAGCAGCCGGGCGGGAGCCCTTAATGAAAAA. Translation: CASSRAGALNEK. The CDR3 reads in full as CASSRAGALNEKLFF. The chain recombines TRBV7-2 with TRBJ1-4; D is unresolved. The sequence runs out 3 residues before the end of the CDR3; the remainder is reconstructed from the germline J gene. The CDR3 length is 15 residues. V was trimmed by 5 bases and J by 4 bases, leaving 14 bases between them. In germline, CDR1 is SGHTA, CDR2 FQGNSA.

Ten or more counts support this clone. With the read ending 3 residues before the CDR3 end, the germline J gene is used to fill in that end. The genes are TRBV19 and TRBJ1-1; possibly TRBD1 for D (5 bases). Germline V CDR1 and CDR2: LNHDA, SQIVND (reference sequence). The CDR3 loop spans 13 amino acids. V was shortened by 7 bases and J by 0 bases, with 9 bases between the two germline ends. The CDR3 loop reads CASTHRLNTEAFF. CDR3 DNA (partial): TGTGCCAGTACCCACAGGTTGAACACTGAA.

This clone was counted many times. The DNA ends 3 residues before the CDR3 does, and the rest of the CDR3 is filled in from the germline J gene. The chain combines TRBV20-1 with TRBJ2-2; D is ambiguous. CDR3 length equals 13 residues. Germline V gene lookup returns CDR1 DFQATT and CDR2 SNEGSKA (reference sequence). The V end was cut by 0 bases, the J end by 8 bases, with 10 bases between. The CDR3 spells CSARDRVGGELFF. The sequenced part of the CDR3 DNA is TGCAGTGCTAGAGATCGGGTGGGTGGGGAG.

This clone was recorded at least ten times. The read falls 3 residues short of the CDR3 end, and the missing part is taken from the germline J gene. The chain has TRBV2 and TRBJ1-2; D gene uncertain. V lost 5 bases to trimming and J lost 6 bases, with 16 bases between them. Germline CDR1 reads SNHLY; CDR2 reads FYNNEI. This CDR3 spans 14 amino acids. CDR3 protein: CASSLVQLRNGYTF. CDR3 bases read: TGTGCCAGCAGTTTGGTTCAACTACGTAATGGC.

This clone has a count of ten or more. The CDR3 bases that were read are TGTGCCAGAAGGGACAGGGGGGCAGATACG. Translation: CARRDRGADT. The entire CDR3 is CARRDRGADTQYF. The rearrangement joins TRBV2 to TRBJ2-3, with 11 bases fitting TRBD1. The read stops 3 residues short of the end of the CDR3; the missing end is completed from the germline J gene. CDR1 is SNHLY and CDR2 is FYNNEI in the germline V gene. The CDR3 covers 13 residues. V dropped 9 bases and J dropped 4; count of bases not matched to a gene: 3.

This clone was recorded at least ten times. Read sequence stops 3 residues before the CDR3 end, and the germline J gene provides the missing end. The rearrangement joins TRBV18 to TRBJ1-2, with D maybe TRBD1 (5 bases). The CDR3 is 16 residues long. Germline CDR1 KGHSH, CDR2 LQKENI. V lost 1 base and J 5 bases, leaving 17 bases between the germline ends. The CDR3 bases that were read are TGTGCCAGCTCACCACAAGACGGGAACCGGGGGTATGGC. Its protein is CASSPQDGNRGYG. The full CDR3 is CASSPQDGNRGYGYTF.

CDR3 sequence reads: CASRKTGNNDYTF. The sequenced CDR3 bases are TGTGCCAGCAGGAAGACAGGGAACAATGAC. V and J are TRBV6-2 or TRBV6-3 and TRBJ1-2, with 7 bases fitting TRBD1. The read gets to within 3 residues of the CDR3 end, and the germline J gene fills in the rest. This CDR3 has 13 amino acids. Germline CDR1 is MNHEY and CDR2 is SVGEGT.

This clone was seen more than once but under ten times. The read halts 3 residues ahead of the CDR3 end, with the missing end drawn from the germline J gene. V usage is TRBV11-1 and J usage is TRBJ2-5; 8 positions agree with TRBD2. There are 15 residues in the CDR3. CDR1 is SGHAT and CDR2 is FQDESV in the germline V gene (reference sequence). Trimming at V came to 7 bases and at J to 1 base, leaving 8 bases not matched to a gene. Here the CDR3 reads CASTPSTSGQETQYF. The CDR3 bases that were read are TGTGCCAGCACCCCCTCAACTAGCGGCCAAGAGACC.

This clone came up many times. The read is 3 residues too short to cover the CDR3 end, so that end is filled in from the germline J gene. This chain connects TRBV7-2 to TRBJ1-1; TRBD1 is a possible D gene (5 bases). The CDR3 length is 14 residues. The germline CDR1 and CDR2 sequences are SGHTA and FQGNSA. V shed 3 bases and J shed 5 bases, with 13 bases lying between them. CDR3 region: CASSLQTGGTEAFF. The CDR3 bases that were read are TGTGCCAGCAGCTTGCAAACAGGAGGGACTGAA.

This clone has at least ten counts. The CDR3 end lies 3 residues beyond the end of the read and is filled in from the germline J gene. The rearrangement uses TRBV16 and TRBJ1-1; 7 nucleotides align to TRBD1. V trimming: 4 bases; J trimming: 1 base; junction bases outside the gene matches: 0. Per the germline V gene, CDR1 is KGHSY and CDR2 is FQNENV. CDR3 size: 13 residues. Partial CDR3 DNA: TGTGCCAGCAGCCCAGGGGGGAACACTGAA. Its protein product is CASSPGGNTE. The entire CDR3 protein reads CASSPGGNTEAFF.

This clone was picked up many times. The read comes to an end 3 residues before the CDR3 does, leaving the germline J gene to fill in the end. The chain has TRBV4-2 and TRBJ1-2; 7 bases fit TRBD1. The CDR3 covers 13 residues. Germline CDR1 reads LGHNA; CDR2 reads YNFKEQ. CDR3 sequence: CASSPDPTGGYTF. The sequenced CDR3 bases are TGTGCCAGCAGCCCCGACCCGACAGGGGGC.